This passage covers 22 T cell receptor beta chains from one sample sequenced in a study of CXCR3 chemokines and chemotherapy response in bladder cancer. MiXCR, run by TCRdb on the PCR reads, gives a single entry per CDR3 protein. The sample has roughly 5,000 distinct CDR3 sequences, around an eighth seen once. The material was obtained from a patient whose treatment included neoadjuvant chemotherapy. Receptor source: a human donor with bladder cancer that responded to neoadjuvant chemotherapy.

Judged by abundance, this clonotype is medium-sized. The rearrangement links TRBV18 to TRBJ2-1; D might be TRBD2 (5 bases). V was trimmed by 1 base and J by 6 bases, leaving 7 bases between them. The CDR3 consists of 13 residues. The V gene's germline CDR1 is KGHSH and CDR2 LQKENI. The DNA for the CDR3 is TGTGCCAGCTCACCACTGAGGGTCAATGAGCAGTTCTTC. Its protein product is CASSPLRVNEQFF.

The CDR3 DNA is TGTGCCAGTAGTATCGGGGGGCCGGGACTAGCGCCTAGCTCCTACAATGAGCAGTTCTTC. Encoded protein: CASSIGGPGLAPSSYNEQFF. The genes are TRBV19 and TRBJ2-1, with 10 bases identical to TRBD2. The CDR3 covers 20 residues. Losses at the gene ends were 3 bases for V and 0 bases for J; bases not matched to a gene: 14. Per the germline V gene, CDR1 is LNHDA and CDR2 is SQIVND (reference sequence).

This clonotype has just one count. A far larger clone differs by one base, so this is likely a read error. V usage is TRBV7-2 and J usage is TRBJ2-1; weak D call: TRBD1 (5 bases). Trimming removed 1 base from V and 10 bases from J, with 29 bases in between. Looked up from germline, CDR1 is SGHTA and CDR2 is FQGNSA. The CDR3 length is 19 residues. CDR3 residues: CASSLGAGSSRAYSYEQFF. Written as DNA, the CDR3 is TGTGCCAGCAGCTTAGGGGCAGGGTCAAGTCGTGCCTACTCCTACGAGCAGTTCTTC.

In its sample, this clonotype ranks as medium-sized. The rearrangement uses TRBV6-5 and TRBJ2-7; unclear D gene. Trimming left V 0 bases short and J 3 bases short, with 9 bases between. Germline loops: CDR1 MNHEY, CDR2 SVGAGI. The CDR3 consists of 14 residues. The CDR3 spells CASSYSVGYYEQYF. CDR3 nucleotide sequence: TGTGCCAGCAGTTACTCGGTAGGGTACTACGAGCAGTACTTC.

This clonotype is termed medium-sized (0.01 to 0.1%). The CDR3 region is CASSQDPVNEQFF. Here the CDR3 DNA reads TGTGCCAGCAGTCAGGACCCTGTCAATGAGCAGTTCTTC. V gene TRBV6-1 combines with J gene TRBJ2-1; no clear D gene. Deletions cut 5 bases from V and 6 bases from J, with 11 bases between. This CDR3 contains 13 residues. From germline, CDR1 is MNHNS and CDR2 SASEGT.

With regard to this clonotype: This sequence is one base from a far larger clone and is likely a read error. The chain uses TRBV29-1 and TRBJ2-1; D remains ambiguous. The CDR3 spans 11 residues. Germline V CDR1 and CDR2: SQVTM, ANQGSEA. V lost 4 bases and J lost 13, with 14 bases in between. This CDR3 is CSVAATETQFF. CDR3 nucleotides: TGCAGCGTTGCCGCTACCGAGACCCAGTTCTTC.

This clonotype was detected a few times. Just one base apart from a much larger clone, this may be a read error. The chain couples TRBV6-6 to TRBJ2-7; 7 bases are shared with TRBD1. J was trimmed by 3 bases and V by 1 base; bases with no gene match: 6. Looked up from germline, CDR1 is MNHNY and CDR2 is SVGAGI (reference sequence). The CDR3 spans 15 residues. CDR3 region: CASSYLTTGFYEQYF. The DNA for the CDR3 is TGTGCCAGCAGTTACTTGACGACAGGGTTCTACGAGCAGTACTTC.

This clonotype has more than one count but fewer than ten. The V and J genes are TRBV2 and TRBJ1-3; D remains ambiguous. V shed 4 bases and J shed 0 bases, with 16 bases lying between them. The CDR3 is 17 residues long. The V gene's germline CDR1 is SNHLY and CDR2 FYNNEI. CDR3 amino acids: CASSAPKAHLSGNTIYF. CDR3 bases: TGTGCCAGCAGTGCCCCCAAGGCTCACCTCTCTGGAAACACCATATATTTT.

The CDR3 DNA is TGTGCCTTCTCGACAGTGGGTAATGAAAAACTGTTTTTT. Translating it yields CAFSTVGNEKLFF. This chain uses TRBV30 with TRBJ1-4; D perhaps matches TRBD1 (5 bases). Trimming cost V 7 bases and J 4 bases, with 13 bases left between them. The CDR3 runs 13 residues. Germline V gene sequence: CDR1 GTSNPN, CDR2 SVGIG (reference sequence).

This clonotype was seen once. With a far larger clone one base away, a read error is the likely cause. The CDR3 region has the DNA TGTGCCAGCAGTGGACCGGGACGTACCTATGGCTACACCTTC. This sequence encodes CASSGPGRTYGYTF. V usage is TRBV27 and J usage is TRBJ1-2; weak D call: TRBD1 (5 bases). Germline V gene sequence: CDR1 MNHEY, CDR2 SMNVEV (reference sequence). V lost 5 bases to trimming and J lost 4 bases, with 14 bases between them. This CDR3 is built from 14 residues.

This clonotype was counted at least ten times. The CDR3 loop is CASSPLRVTDRNQPQHF. The CDR3 nucleotides read TGTGCCAGCAGTCCTTTACGGGTGACGGATCGCAATCAGCCCCAGCATTTT. This sequence joins TRBV27 and TRBJ1-5; D remains unclear. Trimming stripped 5 bases from V and 2 bases from J, with 19 bases between. The CDR3 extends over 17 amino acids. CDR1 is MNHEY and CDR2 is SMNVEV in the germline V gene (reference sequence).

CDR3 protein: CASSSGSGRGWADTQYF. DNA for the CDR3: TGTGCCAGCAGCTCCGGGAGCGGGAGGGGTTGGGCAGATACGCAGTATTTT. J is TRBJ2-3 and V is TRBV7-2, with 10 bases that match TRBD2. This CDR3 is built from 17 residues. Germline CDR1 is SGHTA and CDR2 is FQGNSA. Losses at the gene ends were 4 bases for V and 4 bases for J; bases not matched to a gene: 11.

This clonotype qualifies as medium-sized. J is TRBJ1-1 and V is TRBV11-1, with D possibly being TRBD1 (5 bases). Germline V CDR1 and CDR2: SGHAT, FQDESV (reference sequence). Deletions cut 9 bases from V and 5 bases from J, with 16 bases between. The CDR3 totals 13 residues. In DNA form, the CDR3 reads TGTGCCAGTTCAGGGTGGGAGATTACTGAAGCTTTCTTT. Translating gives CASSGWEITEAFF.

By share, this clonotype ranks as medium-sized (0.01 to 0.1%). The gene calls are TRBV29-1 and TRBJ1-2; D gene uncertain. The germline V and J ends were trimmed by 3 bases and 3 bases, with 2 bases remaining between them. This CDR3 is built from 10 residues. Germline V gene sequence: CDR1 SQVTM, CDR2 ANQGSEA. The CDR3 sequence: CSVDHYGYTF. The CDR3 DNA reads as TGCAGCGTTGATCACTATGGCTACACCTTC. Full variable domain (missing parts from reference TRBV29-1 and TRBJ1-2): SAVISQKPSRDICQRGTSLTIQCQVDSQVTMMFWYRQQPGQSLTLIATANQGSEATYESGFVIDKFPISRPNLTFSTLTVSNMSPEDSSIYLCSVDHYGYTFGSGTRLTVV.

In this sample, this clonotype turned up many times. The CDR3 DNA reads as TGTGCCAGCAGTTGGGGAGTAGGGAACCACTACGAGCAGTACTTC. Translation gives CASSWGVGNHYEQYF. The J gene is TRBJ2-7, the V gene TRBV27, with D possibly matching TRBD2 (5 bases). V was pared by 4 bases and J by 3 bases, with 16 bases between. This CDR3 has 15 amino acids. Germline CDR1 is MNHEY and CDR2 is SMNVEV (reference sequence).

There are a few counts of this clonotype. The J gene is TRBJ2-5, the V gene TRBV7-9; a weak D match, TRBD1 (6 bases). The CDR3 is made up of 14 amino acids. From germline, CDR1 is SEHNR and CDR2 FQNEAQ (reference sequence). V was clipped by 5 bases and J by 2 bases, with 12 bases between them. The CDR3 DNA sequence: TGTGCCAGCAGCCAAGACAGGTTGCAAGAGACCCAGTACTTC. The encoded protein is CASSQDRLQETQYF.

Concerning this clonotype itself: This sequence is one base from a far larger clone and is likely a read error. The rearrangement joins TRBV10-3 to TRBJ1-3; 11 positions agree with TRBD1. The CDR3 length is 17 residues. Germline V gene sequence: CDR1 ENHRY, CDR2 SYGVKD. The trim removed 5 bases at V and 4 bases at J, leaving 10 bases unmatched. CDR3 sequence reads: CAISWDRGRQAGNTIYF. CDR3 sequence (DNA): TGTGCCATCAGTTGGGACAGGGGGAGACAGGCCGGAAACACCATATATTTT.

V and J are TRBV11-2 and TRBJ2-1; a possible D gene is TRBD2 (5 bases). V was trimmed by 7 bases and J by 8 bases, leaving 21 bases between them. Germline lookup yields CDR1 SGHAT and CDR2 FQNNGV. The CDR3 has 15 residues. Here the CDR3 DNA reads TGTGCCAGCAACTCTAGCCCTCAGAGGGTGGATGAGCAGTTCTTC. As protein: CASNSSPQRVDEQFF.

By proportion, this clonotype is medium-sized. The chain joins TRBV7-2 to TRBJ2-7, with 7 bases lining up with TRBD1. The CDR3 loop spans 16 amino acids. Trimming at V came to 4 bases and at J to 3 bases, leaving 12 bases not matched to a gene. The germline V gene has CDR1 SGHTA and CDR2 FQGNSA. The DNA for the CDR3 is TGTGCCAGCAGCTCCGCAGGAACAGGGGCCCGCTACGAGCAGTACTTC. Its protein product is CASSSAGTGARYEQYF. The variable domain in full, with the rest retrieved from reference TRBV7-2 and TRBJ2-7, is GAGVSQSPSNKVTEKGKDVELRCDPISGHTALYWYRQSLGQGLEFLIYFQGNSAPDKSGLPSDRFSAERTGGSVSTLTIQRTQQEDSAVYLCASSSAGTGARYEQYFGPGTRLTVT.

By frequency in the sample, this clonotype is medium-sized. This chain links TRBV6-6 with TRBJ2-7; the match to TRBD2 covers 13 bases. Germline V gives CDR1 MNHNY, CDR2 SVGAGI (reference sequence). The V and J ends lost 2 bases and 0 bases, in that order; junction bases with no gene match: 4. CDR3 length equals 17 residues. As DNA, the CDR3 is TGTGCCAGCAGTTACGGACTAGCGGGAGCTGTCTCCTACGAGCAGTACTTC. Its translation: CASSYGLAGAVSYEQYF.

This clonotype was observed at least ten times. V usage is TRBV27 and J usage is TRBJ1-2; D unclear. The germline V and J ends were trimmed by 4 bases and 7 bases, with 7 bases remaining between them. The CDR3 totals 11 residues. Germline CDR1 and CDR2: MNHEY and SMNVEV (reference sequence). CDR3 nucleotide sequence: TGTGCCAGCAGTTCGACGGGTGGCTACACCTTC. Protein product: CASSSTGGYTF.

In its sample, this clonotype is medium-sized. The chain joins TRBV7-2 to TRBJ2-1; 13 bases align to TRBD2. Unmatched junction bases numbered 1, after V lost 3 bases and J lost 5 bases. CDR1 is SGHTA and CDR2 is FQGNSA in the germline V gene. The CDR3 has 15 amino acids. The CDR3 DNA reads as TGTGCCAGCAGCTTGACTAGCGGGAGGCACAATGAGCAGTTCTTC. This encodes CASSLTSGRHNEQFF.